These 21 T cell receptor beta chains were sequenced from one sample in a study of cytomegalovirus exposure and HLA in healthy donors. Primers for the PCR totalled 60 Vbeta and 13 Jbeta. Profiling relied on immunoSEQ multiplex PCR, and the TCRdb table lists in-frame clones only, not all of them. The repertoire holds under 200,000 clones, with over 60% as singletons. Sequenced sample: PBMCs. These receptors all stem from a man aged 35-49 years in good health and CMV-seronegative.

The J gene is TRBJ2-7, the V gene TRBV7-2; 11 positions match TRBD2. Unmatched junction bases numbered 8, after V lost 0 bases and J lost 7 bases. Looked up from germline, CDR1 is SGHTA and CDR2 is FQGNSA. There are 16 residues in the CDR3. The CDR3 region has the DNA TGTGCCAGCAGCTTAGCTCTAGCGGGGGGAGCCGGGGAGCAGTACTTC. This sequence encodes CASSLALAGGAGEQYF.

V gene TRBV7-9 combines with J gene TRBJ2-3; 9 bases are shared with TRBD2. After removal of 4 bases from V and 3 bases from J, the junction contained 8 bases not matched to a gene. The CDR3 totals 16 residues. Germline V gives CDR1 SEHNR, CDR2 FQNEAQ (reference sequence). CDR3 region: CASSWISGSGTDTQYF. CDR3 DNA: TGTGCCAGCAGCTGGATTAGCGGGAGCGGGACAGATACGCAGTATTTT.

This chain connects TRBV4-1 to TRBJ1-2; no definite D call. Germline V gene sequence: CDR1 MGHRA, CDR2 YSYEKL. The V gene lost 4 bases and the J gene lost 6 bases, with 12 bases spanning the gap. CDR3 size: 13 residues. Here the CDR3 DNA reads TGCGCCAGCAGCCCCGGGTCAATAGATGGCTACACCTTC. It encodes CASSPGSIDGYTF.

The chain has TRBV6-6 and TRBJ2-2; possibly TRBD2 for D (6 bases). This CDR3 comprises 13 residues. Germline V CDR1 and CDR2: MNHNY, SVGAGI (reference sequence). V lost 8 bases, J lost 7 bases, and 14 bases lay in between. The CDR3 DNA sequence: TGTGCCAGCCTCTGGGGAGGAGGCGGGGAGCTGTTTTTT. Its protein is CASLWGGGGELFF.

CDR3 in amino acids: CASSDRGLTEAFF. In nucleotides, the CDR3 is TGTGCCAGCAGCGACAGGGGGCTCACTGAAGCTTTCTTT. The gene calls are TRBV6-1 and TRBJ1-1; 10 nucleotides align to TRBD1. This CDR3 is 13 amino acids long. The trim removed 6 bases at V and 4 bases at J, leaving 2 bases unmatched. The germline gives CDR1 MNHNS, CDR2 SASEGT.

This clone has just a few counts. V gene TRBV12-5 combines with J gene TRBJ2-5; D is undetermined. Trimming stripped 5 bases from V and 7 bases from J, with 8 bases between. There are 11 residues in the CDR3. Germline lookup yields CDR1 LGHNT and CDR2 FRNRAP. CDR3 bases: TGTGCTAGTGGTCGTACCGGGACCCAGTACTTC. This translates into CASGRTGTQYF.

This rearrangement joins TRBV15 to TRBJ2-2; 8 positions agree with TRBD2. This CDR3 spans 18 amino acids. Germline V CDR1 and CDR2: LNHNV, YYDKDF (reference sequence). The J segment lost 0 bases and the V segment lost 0 bases, leaving 6 bases of the junction unmatched. CDR3 sequence (DNA): TGTGCCACCAGCAGAGATCCGTTAGCGGGACCGAACACCGGGGAGCTGTTTTTT. Translation: CATSRDPLAGPNTGELFF.

The chain is built from TRBV19 and TRBJ1-1, with a possible D match to TRBD1 (6 bases). The germline V and J ends were trimmed by 4 bases and 3 bases, with 9 bases remaining between them. Germline V gene sequence: CDR1 LNHDA, CDR2 SQIVND (reference sequence). The CDR3 is 13 amino acids. CDR3 bases: TGTGCCAGTAGTAACAGGGTTGACACTGAAGCTTTCTTT. It encodes CASSNRVDTEAFF.

This clone was recorded only once. The V call is TRBV2, the J call TRBJ2-7; a weak D match, TRBD2 (7 bases). Per the germline V gene, CDR1 is SNHLY and CDR2 is FYNNEI. The CDR3 runs to 13 residues. V lost 8 bases and J 2 bases, leaving 13 bases between the germline ends. CDR3 residues: CASGTGTTYEQYF. As DNA, the CDR3 is TGTGCCAGCGGCACAGGGACTACCTACGAGCAGTACTTC.

The CDR3, as DNA: TGTGCCAGCAGCTTCGTCGAGGTCGACAATGAGCAGTTCTTC. The encoded protein is CASSFVEVDNEQFF. V is TRBV7-8 and J is TRBJ2-1; no clear D gene. This CDR3 contains 14 residues. V was pared by 3 bases and J by 5 bases, with 11 bases between. Germline V CDR1 and CDR2: SGHVS, FQNEAQ.

The CDR3 protein is CASSQDQAGANIQYF. The CDR3 DNA reads as TGCGCCAGCAGCCAAGACCAGGCTGGTGCTAACATTCAGTACTTC. V usage is TRBV4-3 and J usage is TRBJ2-4; D ambiguous. The CDR3 consists of 15 residues. In germline, CDR1 is LGHNA, CDR2 YSLEER. Trimming removed 0 bases at V and 7 bases at J, with 13 bases between.

This clone was seen more than once but under ten times. This rearrangement joins TRBV7-2 to TRBJ2-5; D is unresolved. The better agreement between TRBJ2-7 and the DNA end casts doubt on the J call. The CDR3 covers 11 residues. The germline V gene has CDR1 SGHTA and CDR2 FQGNSA. The CDR3 nucleotides are TGTGCCAGCAGCTCCGCCTACGAGCAGTACTTC. This encodes CASSSAYEQYF.

The chain links TRBV4-3 to TRBJ2-2, with TRBD2 as a possible D gene (6 bases). CDR1 and CDR2 from the germline V gene are LGHNA and YSLEER. The length of the CDR3 is 14 residues. V lost 5 bases and J lost 4, with 11 bases in between. CDR3 coding DNA: TGCGCCAGCAGCTGGGGGGACTCCACCGGGGAGCTGTTTTTT. Its protein is CASSWGDSTGELFF.

This clone was observed a few times. This chain links TRBV5-1 with TRBJ2-7; TRBD1 matches 10 bases. This CDR3 has 15 amino acids. Germline V CDR1 and CDR2: SGHRS, YFSETQ. V was clipped by 5 bases and J by 7 bases; unmatched bases: 12. CDR3 residues: CASRTTGTGAKEQYF. The CDR3 nucleotides read TGCGCCAGCAGAACTACCGGGACAGGGGCGAAAGAGCAGTACTTC.

V is TRBV9 and J is TRBJ2-7; TRBD1 matches at 10 bases. V shed 4 bases, J shed 6 bases, and the junction held 10 bases outside the gene matches. Germline CDR1 SGDLS, CDR2 YYNGEE. The length of the CDR3 is 15 residues. The CDR3 bases are TGTGCCAGCAGCCCTTTGTCCGGGACAGGGGTCGAGCAGTACTTC. This sequence encodes CASSPLSGTGVEQYF.

This sequence joins TRBV27 and TRBJ1-2; D uncertain. The CDR3 covers 14 residues. Germline CDR1 is MNHEY and CDR2 is SMNVEV (reference sequence). V was shortened by 5 bases and J by 1 base, with 11 bases between the two germline ends. In nucleotides, the CDR3 is TGTGCCAGCAGTCCCCGAGCCCTTAACTATGGCTACACCTTC. Amino acids: CASSPRALNYGYTF.

The chain carries TRBV4-3 and TRBJ1-3; D is undetermined. This CDR3 spans 12 amino acids. The V gene's germline CDR1 is LGHNA and CDR2 YSLEER. Trimming removed 3 bases from V and 8 bases from J, with 8 bases in between. The CDR3: CASSHQADTIYF. CDR3 DNA sequence: TGCGCCAGCAGCCACCAAGCGGACACCATATATTTT.

The rearrangement links TRBV9 to TRBJ2-5; a weak D match, TRBD2 (6 bases). Germline CDR1 and CDR2: SGDLS and YYNGEE. The length of the CDR3 is 15 residues. Trimming left V 1 base short and J 1 base short, with 11 bases between. For the CDR3, the DNA is TGTGCCAGCAGCGTATTAGCGGAACCCCAAGAGACCCAGTACTTC. Translating it yields CASSVLAEPQETQYF. Combining the CDR3 with reference TRBV9 and TRBJ2-5 gives the whole variable domain DSGVTQTPKHLITATGQRVTLRCSPRSGDLSVYWYQQSLDQGLQFLIQYYNGEERAKGNILERFSAQQFPDLHSELNLSSLELGDSALYFCASSVLAEPQETQYFGPGTRLLVL.

The chain couples TRBV7-2 to TRBJ2-5; 10 bases match TRBD2. Trimming cost V 2 bases and J 5 bases; bases outside gene matches: 5. Germline CDR1 reads SGHTA; CDR2 reads FQGNSA. This CDR3 spans 15 amino acids. This CDR3 is CASSLQRGGPETQYF. CDR3 bases: TGTGCCAGCAGCTTACAGCGGGGGGGCCCGGAGACCCAGTACTTC. The entire variable domain, with the rest obtained from reference TRBV7-2 and TRBJ2-5, is as follows: GAGVSQSPSNKVTEKGKDVELRCDPISGHTALYWYRQSLGQGLEFLIYFQGNSAPDKSGLPSDRFSAERTGGSVSTLTIQRTQQEDSAVYLCASSLQRGGPETQYFGPGTRLLVL.

The rearrangement joins TRBV14 to TRBJ2-5; 9 bases fit TRBD1. Germline V lookup: CDR1 SGHDN, CDR2 FVKESK. J was trimmed by 2 bases and V by 5 bases; bases with no gene match: 6. This CDR3 is 15 amino acids long. The DNA for the CDR3 is TGTGCCAGCAGCAGAGGACAGGGGAGGCAAGAGACCCAGTACTTC. This gives the protein CASSRGQGRQETQYF. The full variable domain, rest sourced from reference TRBV14 and TRBJ2-5, is EAGVTQFPSHSVIEKGQTVTLRCDPISGHDNLYWYRRVMGKEIKFLLHFVKESKQDESGMPNNRFLAERTGGTYSTLKVQPAELEDSGVYFCASSRGQGRQETQYFGPGTRLLVL.

The chain is built from TRBV5-4 and TRBJ1-1, with D perhaps TRBD1 (5 bases). Germline CDR1 SGHNT, CDR2 YYREEE (reference sequence). The V gene lost 4 bases and the J gene lost 0 bases, with 10 bases spanning the gap. The CDR3 consists of 14 residues. CDR3 sequence (DNA): TGTGCCAGCAGCCACAGGACCATGAACACTGAAGCTTTCTTT. Protein product: CASSHRTMNTEAFF.